This T cell receptor beta chain stems from a study of patients and donors after allogeneic stem cell transplantation. Via MiXCR, TCRdb re-called the RT-PCR reads, giving one row per CDR3 protein. This sample has 410,000 or so distinct CDR3 sequences, with 16% found just once. This clonotype originated in a human donor who was either an allogeneic HSCT recipient or a stem cell or donor lymphocyte infusion donor (not recorded which). It is not recorded whose cells these are; they may come from a transplant donor. Sequencing input: blood, either unsorted or a sorted T cell fraction (not recorded which).

CDR3 coding DNA: TGTGCCACCAGCAGAGGAGCGGGGGGGCGATGGGGCACAGATACGCAGTATTTT. Translation: CATSRGAGGRWGTDTQYF. V is TRBV15 and J is TRBJ2-3; 10 nucleotides align to TRBD2. Unmatched junction bases numbered 8, after V lost 1 base and J lost 1 base. The CDR3 has 18 residues. In germline, CDR1 is LNHNV, CDR2 YYDKDF (reference sequence).